A selection of T cell receptor beta chains follows, all from one sample in a study of blood T cell repertoires in COVID-19. Sequencing was performed with immunoSEQ multiplex PCR; in TCRdb, only in-frame clones are kept and a portion is missing. Of hundreds of thousands of clones listed, approximately 86% are singletons. Sequenced: PBMCs or T cells enriched from blood (not recorded which). The receptors stem from a woman aged 18-29 years who had recovered from COVID-19. The CDR3 runs from the conserved cysteine through the conserved F or W. A D gene is named only where the DNA matches it firmly. Not every row has a clone size; where given, it reads once, few, many or a size class.

j_gene: TRBJ2-7; abundance: .; d_gene: TRBD2; v_gene: TRBV2; CDR3nt: TGTGCCAGCAGGCTCAGGGCTAGCGGGGGGTTTAGCGAGCAGTACTTC; CDR3aa: CASRLRASGGFSEQYF
j_gene: TRBJ1-5; abundance: .; d_gene: TRBD1; v_gene: TRBV10-3; CDR3nt: TGTGCCATCAGTGAACAGGGGGGCAATCAGCCCCAGCATTTT; CDR3aa: CAISEQGGNQPQHF
j_gene: TRBJ1-4; abundance: once; d_gene: .; v_gene: TRBV28; CDR3nt: TGTGCCAGCAGTTTGAGGGAAAAACTGTTTTTT; CDR3aa: CASSLREKLFF
j_gene: TRBJ2-2; abundance: .; d_gene: TRBD1; v_gene: TRBV27; CDR3nt: TGTGCCAGCAGTTATCGGACAGGGCCCACCGGAGAGCTGTTTTTT; CDR3aa: CASSYRTGPTGELFF
j_gene: TRBJ2-1; abundance: .; d_gene: .; v_gene: TRBV11-2; CDR3nt: TGTGCCAGCAGCCCGACGCTTGCGGGGAATGAGCAGTTCTTC; CDR3aa: CASSPTLAGNEQFF
j_gene: TRBJ1-2; abundance: .; d_gene: .; v_gene: TRBV19; CDR3nt: TGTGCCAGTAGTATTAGCTCGGATGGCTATGGCTACACCTTC; CDR3aa: CASSISSDGYGYTF
j_gene: TRBJ1-2; abundance: .; d_gene: .; v_gene: TRBV9; CDR3nt: TGTGCCAGCCGCGGCCGGGGGAGTTTAAACTATGGCTACACCTTC; CDR3aa: CASRGRGSLNYGYTF
j_gene: TRBJ1-6; abundance: .; d_gene: TRBD1; v_gene: TRBV5-8; CDR3nt: TGTGCCAGCAGCACCGGGACAGGGGTTTCACCCCTCCACTTT; CDR3aa: CASSTGTGVSPLHF
j_gene: TRBJ2-1; abundance: .; d_gene: TRBD2; v_gene: TRBV28; CDR3nt: TGTGCCAGCAGTTTTAATCTAGCGGGAGAGAGCTCCTACAATGAGCAGTTCTTC; CDR3aa: CASSFNLAGESSYNEQFF
j_gene: TRBJ1-4; abundance: few; d_gene: .; v_gene: TRBV7-9; CDR3nt: TGTGCCAGCAGTCAAGGGGCCGATGTGAATGATGAAAAACTGTTTTTT; CDR3aa: CASSQGADVNDEKLFF
j_gene: TRBJ1-4; abundance: .; d_gene: .; v_gene: TRBV4-1; CDR3nt: TGCGCCAGCAGAGTTGACGACAGTTTTAATGAAAAACTGTTTTTT; CDR3aa: CASRVDDSFNEKLFF
j_gene: TRBJ1-6; abundance: .; d_gene: .; v_gene: TRBV7-2; CDR3nt: TGTGCCAGCAGCTTAGGACCGGGCAGGGGAGGGTCACCCCTCCACTTT; CDR3aa: CASSLGPGRGGSPLHF
j_gene: TRBJ1-4; abundance: .; d_gene: TRBD1; v_gene: TRBV9; CDR3nt: TGTGCCAGCAGCGTAGATGGCAGGGGGTTTGAAAAACTGTTTTTT; CDR3aa: CASSVDGRGFEKLFF
j_gene: TRBJ2-2; abundance: .; d_gene: .; v_gene: TRBV25-1; CDR3nt: TGTGCCAGCAGTGTAGGGGGGGCGAACACCGGGGAGCTGTTTTTT; CDR3aa: CASSVGGANTGELFF
j_gene: TRBJ2-1; abundance: once; d_gene: TRBD2; v_gene: TRBV9; CDR3nt: TGTGCCAGCAGCCCACTAGCGGAGACTTACAATGAGCAGTTCTTC; CDR3aa: CASSPLAETYNEQFF
j_gene: TRBJ1-1; abundance: .; d_gene: TRBD1; v_gene: TRBV7-3; CDR3nt: TGTGCCAGCAGCTTGGACAGGGACCCCCCCGCTTTCTTT; CDR3aa: CASSLDRDPPAFF
j_gene: TRBJ1-3; abundance: .; d_gene: TRBD1; v_gene: TRBV25-1; CDR3nt: TGTGCCAGCAGTGCCCCGGGACAGACCACTCTTGGAAACACCATATATTTT; CDR3aa: CASSAPGQTTLGNTIYF
j_gene: TRBJ1-6; abundance: few; d_gene: .; v_gene: TRBV19; CDR3nt: TGTGCCAGTAGTGAAGGGGCAGGGTCACCCCTCCACTTT; CDR3aa: CASSEGAGSPLHF
j_gene: TRBJ2-1; abundance: .; d_gene: TRBD2; v_gene: TRBV11-2; CDR3nt: TGTGCCAGCAGCCTCCACGGACTAGCGGGAGCCCATGAGCAGTTCTTC; CDR3aa: CASSLHGLAGAHEQFF
j_gene: TRBJ1-5; abundance: .; d_gene: TRBD1; v_gene: TRBV27; CDR3nt: TGTGCCAGCAGGGACAGGGCGGCGTATAGCAATCAGCCCCAGCATTTT; CDR3aa: CASRDRAAYSNQPQHF
j_gene: TRBJ1-2; abundance: .; d_gene: .; v_gene: TRBV2; CDR3nt: TGTGCCAGCAGTGAGAGGACTGGCTATGGCTACACCTTC; CDR3aa: CASSERTGYGYTF
j_gene: TRBJ2-4; abundance: .; d_gene: .; v_gene: TRBV6-5; CDR3nt: TGTGCCAGCAGCCCAGGGTTCGGAAACATTCAGTACTTC; CDR3aa: CASSPGFGNIQYF
j_gene: TRBJ1-3; abundance: .; d_gene: TRBD1; v_gene: TRBV28; CDR3nt: TGTGCCAGCAGTTTAGGGAGCACAGGGGGCGATGGAAACACCATATATTTT; CDR3aa: CASSLGSTGGDGNTIYF
j_gene: TRBJ1-2; abundance: .; d_gene: TRBD1; v_gene: TRBV29-1; CDR3nt: TGCAGCGTCCTACAGGGGGCTGATTATGGCTACACCTTC; CDR3aa: CSVLQGADYGYTF
j_gene: TRBJ2-1; abundance: .; d_gene: TRBD1; v_gene: TRBV28; CDR3nt: TGTGCCAGCACTACCGGGGGGACAGGGGGTTACAATGAGCAGTTCTTC; CDR3aa: CASTTGGTGGYNEQFF
j_gene: TRBJ2-7; abundance: .; d_gene: TRBD1; v_gene: TRBV28; CDR3nt: TGTGCCAGCAGACCCCCGGGACAGGGCTCCTACGAGCAGTACTTC; CDR3aa: CASRPPGQGSYEQYF
j_gene: TRBJ1-2; abundance: .; d_gene: TRBD1; v_gene: TRBV30; CDR3nt: TGTGCCTGGGGAGGGACAGGGCCTCCAAACTATGGCTACACCTTC; CDR3aa: CAWGGTGPPNYGYTF
j_gene: TRBJ2-7; abundance: .; d_gene: TRBD1; v_gene: TRBV7-9; CDR3nt: TGTGCCAGCAGCTTAGACGAATTGGGACAGGGTCGCTACGAGCAGTACTTC; CDR3aa: CASSLDELGQGRYEQYF
j_gene: TRBJ1-2; abundance: .; d_gene: .; v_gene: TRBV19; CDR3nt: TGTGCCAGTAGTATTGGGGCAGTAAGTGTCTTCTATGGCTACACCTTC; CDR3aa: CASSIGAVSVFYGYTF
j_gene: TRBJ1-2; abundance: .; d_gene: TRBD1; v_gene: TRBV14; CDR3nt: TGTGCCAGCAGCCCCGGACAGGGCAGAGGCTACACCTTC; CDR3aa: CASSPGQGRGYTF
j_gene: TRBJ1-2; abundance: .; d_gene: TRBD1; v_gene: TRBV9; CDR3nt: TGTGCCAGCAGCGCCAGACAGGGGGCGGATGGCTACACCTTC; CDR3aa: CASSARQGADGYTF
j_gene: TRBJ2-7; abundance: .; d_gene: TRBD2; v_gene: TRBV11-2; CDR3nt: TGTGCCAGCAGCTTAGATCGGGGGGTAGCCTACGAGCAGTACTTC; CDR3aa: CASSLDRGVAYEQYF
j_gene: TRBJ1-3; abundance: .; d_gene: .; v_gene: TRBV9; CDR3nt: TGTGCCAGCAGCGTAGGGGCAAGAAGAACCTCTGGAAACACCATATATTTT; CDR3aa: CASSVGARRTSGNTIYF
j_gene: TRBJ2-2; abundance: .; d_gene: .; v_gene: TRBV7-2; CDR3nt: TGTGCCAGCAGCTTAGATGGGACTTCGGGGCTGTTTTTT; CDR3aa: CASSLDGTSGLFF
j_gene: TRBJ1-1; abundance: once; d_gene: .; v_gene: TRBV21-1; CDR3nt: TGTGCCAGCAGTTCGAAAACAGGGCCCAAGAACACTGAAGCTTTCTTT; CDR3aa: CASSSKTGPKNTEAFF
j_gene: TRBJ2-7; abundance: .; d_gene: TRBD2; v_gene: TRBV19; CDR3nt: TGTGCCAGTAGTATGGTTCGGCGGGAGGGAGATACCAAGCAGTACTTC; CDR3aa: CASSMVRREGDTKQYF
j_gene: TRBJ2-7; abundance: .; d_gene: .; v_gene: TRBV5-8; CDR3nt: TGTGCCAGCAGCTTGTTTAGCGGTCGCGTCGAGCAGTACTTC; CDR3aa: CASSLFSGRVEQYF
j_gene: TRBJ2-1; abundance: .; d_gene: TRBD2; v_gene: TRBV4-2; CDR3nt: TGTGCCAGCAGCCAACCCATCTCTAGCGGGAGCAGCGATGAGCAGTTCTTC; CDR3aa: CASSQPISSGSSDEQFF
j_gene: TRBJ2-7; abundance: .; d_gene: TRBD2; v_gene: TRBV19; CDR3nt: TGTGCCAGTAGTATAAAGCGGGATTATCACGAGCAGTACTTC; CDR3aa: CASSIKRDYHEQYF
j_gene: TRBJ2-7; abundance: few; d_gene: .; v_gene: TRBV7-9; CDR3nt: TGTGCCAGCAGCTCCAATTACGAGCAGTACTTC; CDR3aa: CASSSNYEQYF
j_gene: TRBJ1-5; abundance: few; d_gene: .; v_gene: TRBV28; CDR3nt: TGTGCCAGCAGTTCGGGGGTAGTAGGGCAGCCCCAGCATTTT; CDR3aa: CASSSGVVGQPQHF
j_gene: TRBJ1-1; abundance: .; d_gene: TRBD1; v_gene: TRBV29-1; CDR3nt: TGCAGCGTGGCCGGGACAGGGGACACTGAAGCTTTCTTT; CDR3aa: CSVAGTGDTEAFF
j_gene: TRBJ1-3; abundance: .; d_gene: TRBD1; v_gene: TRBV5-1; CDR3nt: TGCGCCAGCACCGATGACAGGGCCTCTGGAAACACCATATATTTT; CDR3aa: CASTDDRASGNTIYF